A single T cell receptor beta chain is shown here with its context. There is no known antigen for this receptor. The input lacks base qualities; no much larger clone sits a single base away. TCRbeta CDR3 regions were amplified from genomic DNA using the immunoSEQ Assay, a bias-controlled multiplex PCR. As for how the authors treated the data: The number of nucleated cells in each sample was estimated from the amplification of reference gene primers within the assay. Sequence reads were collapsed and filtered to measure the absolute abundance of every unique TCRbeta CDR3 rearrangement. Productive Simpson clonality was computed per sample as the square root of Simpson's diversity index over productive rearrangements. TCRdb stores this immuneACCESS table with in-frame sequences only. Part of the clones is absent; in the studies checked, under half of the shortfall reflects unresolved V genes, and no reason is known for the rest. The DNA gave D and trimming, while V, J and clone size come from that table. For this sample the table gives about 340,000 clones, of which about 90% were detected only once. The top ten constitute 2.5% to 4% of the sample.

The CDR3 holds 15 amino acids from the cysteine to the phenylalanine. Left in the record is the CDR3 DNA by itself, 45 bases read in frame from the first base. V loses 0 bases of germline sequence and J loses 2 bases, and the interval between the two ends is 9 bases. Per the germline V gene, SGDLS is the CDR1 and YYNGEE is the CDR2. The data are from a study of blood T cell repertoires in COVID-19 (dated by TCRdb to the early 2020s). About the full investigation: Samples covering the acute and convalescent phases of COVID-19 were provided by collaborators in the United States, Italy and Spain. The prospective study material was composed of cDNA or gDNA derived from T cells, B-cell-depleted T cells, or PBMCs. Subjects who had been exposed to COVID-19, were actively infected with it, or had recovered from it provided the deeply sampled blood TCRbeta repertoires that made up the dataset. The repertoires were made available in a free public database intended to serve as a resource for research on the immune response to SARS-CoV-2. Samples came from the ongoing ImmuneRACE study (first 160 participants) plus 1,254 subjects from 6 global collaborators. The sample metadata nearly always contained a de-identified subject ID, COVID-19 status, age in years and sex. Where available, HLA class I and class II types were obtained from metadata supplied by the sample provider rather than from assay-based typing.

Another Seattle source contributed samples from volunteer blood donors who had recovered from COVID-19. Each collaborating institution followed its own protocols to collect whole blood in K2EDTA tubes. Collaborator samples were shipped for TCRbeta analysis as frozen whole blood, isolated PBMCs, or DNA extracted from either sample type. Results and caveats for the whole study, not just this receptor: The quantity of clinical and demographic metadata differed by source and by participant and was supplied without curation.

The chain joins TRBV9 to TRBJ2-1, with TRBD2 perhaps the D gene, on 5 matching bases. The receptor comes from a woman younger than 35 who had recovered from COVID-19. The source material was peripheral blood. The nucleotides read TGTGCCAGCAGCGTAGGTACGGGAACCTACAATGAGCAGTTCTTC. This encodes CASSVGTGTYNEQFF.